These 23 T cell receptor beta chains were sequenced from one sample in a study of T cells after yellow fever vaccination. MiXCR was run by TCRdb on the 5' RACE reads, yielding one entry per CDR3 protein. The sample includes 250,000 to 300,000 distinct CDR3 sequences, around 5.2% of them seen just once. Here the sequenced sample was CD4+ T cells sorted from PBMCs, taken on the day of the yellow fever booster vaccination. The receptors stem from a man younger than 30 who received the YFV17D yellow fever vaccine.

This sequence joins TRBV7-2 and TRBJ2-5; tentatively, D is TRBD1 or TRBD2 (5 bases each). V was pared by 5 bases and J by 2 bases, with 18 bases between. Per the germline V gene, CDR1 is SGHTA and CDR2 is FQGNSA. This CDR3 is 16 amino acids long. The CDR3 loop is CASSPRGPGLQETQYF. DNA for the CDR3: TGTGCCAGCAGCCCGAGAGGACCGGGGCTGCAAGAGACCCAGTACTTC.

CDR3 loop: CASSYPRCCNEQFF. CDR3 DNA sequence: TGTGCCAGCAGTTACCCTCGATGTTGCAATGAGCAGTTCTTC. The chain couples TRBV6-7 to TRBJ2-1; D remains unclear. TRBV6-7 is known as an ORF, though its function is uncertain. The CDR3 spans 14 residues. Trimming cost V 2 bases and J 6 bases, with 11 bases left between them.

The genes are TRBV13 and TRBJ1-1, with TRBD1 identical over 7 bases. Trimming took 1 base from V and 0 from J; bases not matched to a gene: 5. The CDR3 loop spans 16 amino acids. Germline CDR1 and CDR2: PRHDT and FYEKMQ (reference sequence). In nucleotides, the CDR3 is TGTGCCAGCAGCTTAGAGGGGGCAGGGATGAACACTGAAGCTTTCTTT. It yields the protein CASSLEGAGMNTEAFF.

The chain joins TRBV7-3 to TRBJ1-2; D gene unclear. CDR3 length: 14 residues. Germline lookup yields CDR1 SGHTA and CDR2 FQGTGA. V was clipped by 5 bases and J by 8 bases, with 18 bases between them. The CDR3: CASSKRVVGNGYTF. DNA of the CDR3: TGTGCCAGCAGCAAAAGGGTGGTGGGCAACGGCTACACCTTC.

The chain recombines TRBV4-1 with TRBJ1-3; D is undetermined. CDR3 size: 12 residues. Germline CDR1 is MGHRA and CDR2 is YSYEKL. The ends were cut back, 1 base at V and 9 bases at J, with 7 bases in the middle. CDR3 amino acids: CASSQVGVTIYF. The CDR3 DNA reads TGCGCCAGCAGCCAAGTCGGGGTCACCATATATTTT.

This clonotype has a count of ten or more. The chain uses TRBV12-3 or TRBV12-4 and TRBJ1-1; D possibly corresponds to TRBD1 (5 bases). This CDR3 region has 14 residues. Trimming took 5 bases from V and 0 from J, leaving 10 bases between them. The CDR3 sequence is CASSTRVMNTEAFF. In nucleotides, the CDR3 is TGTGCCAGCAGTACCAGGGTGATGAACACTGAAGCTTTCTTT.

The rearrangement links TRBV11-2 to TRBJ2-2, with D unclear. This CDR3 is 13 amino acids long. The germline gives CDR1 SGHAT, CDR2 FQNNGV. The V end lost 5 bases, the J end lost 7 bases, and 11 bases lay between the germline ends. CDR3 in amino acids: CASSQLLYGELFF. The DNA for the CDR3 is TGTGCCAGCAGCCAGCTACTATACGGGGAGCTGTTTTTT.

This clonotype was seen ten or more times. The chain joins TRBV11-1 to TRBJ2-7; 8 bases align to TRBD1. Trimming at V came to 6 bases and at J to 0 bases, leaving 4 bases not matched to a gene. The CDR3 totals 14 residues. CDR1 SGHAT and CDR2 FQDESV come from the germline V gene (reference sequence). The CDR3: CASRSTGGSYEQYV. The CDR3, as DNA: TGTGCCAGCAGATCAACAGGGGGCTCCTACGAGCAGTACGTC.

This clonotype was observed at least ten times. At one boundary the junction diverges from the germline segment, which might be a read error. The chain couples TRBV5-5 to TRBJ2-1; 8 positions agree with TRBD1. CDR3 length: 17 amino acids. CDR1 is SGHKS, CDR2 YYEKEE, per germline (reference sequence). CDR3 loop: CASRLDTGTGNYNEQFF. The CDR3 coding sequence is TGTGCCAGCAGGTTGGACACCGGGACAGGAAACTACAATGAGCAGTTCTTC. The complete variable domain, with remaining parts taken from reference TRBV5-5 and TRBJ2-1, reads DAGVTQSPTHLIKTRGQQVTLRCSPISGHKSVSWYQQVLGQGPQFIFQYYEKEERGRGNFPDRFSARQFPNYSSELNVNALLLGDSALYLCASRLDTGTGNYNEQFFGPGTRLTVL.

This clonotype has at least ten counts. The V call is TRBV20-1, the J call TRBJ2-7; D might be TRBD2 (6 bases). V lost 1 base and J 3 bases, leaving 10 bases between the germline ends. The V gene's germline CDR1 is DFQATT and CDR2 SNEGSKA (reference sequence). The CDR3 is 13 residues long. CDR3 region: CSARVGLNYEQYV. CDR3 DNA sequence: TGCAGTGCTAGAGTGGGACTCAACTACGAGCAGTACGTC.

The rearrangement joins TRBV18 to TRBJ1-5; D ambiguous. The CDR3 spans 16 residues. Germline V gene data show CDR1 as KGHSH and CDR2 as LQKENI. V gave up 1 base and J gave up 1 base, with 11 bases separating them. The CDR3 here is CASSPQPVVSNQPQHF. The CDR3, as DNA: TGTGCCAGCTCACCACAACCGGTCGTGAGCAATCAGCCCCAGCATTTT.

This clonotype was picked up a small number of times. The rearrangement uses TRBV6-5 and TRBJ2-3, with 10 bases lining up with TRBD2. The germline V gene encodes CDR1 MNHEY and CDR2 SVGAGI. V lost 0 bases, J lost 0 bases, and 6 bases stayed unmatched. The CDR3 runs to 18 residues. This CDR3 is CASSYSLAGALSTDTQYF. The DNA of the CDR3 is TGTGCCAGCAGTTACTCCCTAGCGGGGGCCCTAAGCACAGATACGCAGTATTTT.

The sample holds a few counts of this clonotype. V usage is TRBV12-5 and J usage is TRBJ2-7; 8 bases match TRBD1. CDR3 length: 13 amino acids. V lost 6 bases to trimming and J lost 4 bases; unmatched junction nucleotides: 5. Germline V lookup: CDR1 LGHNT, CDR2 FRNRAP. The CDR3 DNA reads TGTGCTAGTGGGGGGGACAGGAGTTACGAGCAGTACTTC. This sequence encodes CASGGDRSYEQYF.

CDR3: CASGLNEKLFF. The CDR3 DNA is TGTGCCAGCGGCCTTAATGAAAAACTGTTTTTT. The J gene is TRBJ1-4, the V gene TRBV7-2; no clear D. The CDR3 totals 11 residues. Trimming cost V 8 bases and J 4 bases, with 5 bases left between them. Germline V gene data show CDR1 as SGHTA and CDR2 as FQGNSA.

Many counts were recorded for this clonotype. This chain uses TRBV10-3 with TRBJ2-7; a weak D match, TRBD1 (5 bases). V lost 2 bases, J lost 6 bases, and 20 bases lay in between. The CDR3 runs to 16 residues. The germline gives CDR1 ENHRY, CDR2 SYGVKD. The CDR3 protein is CAISENVRVLTGEQYF. The CDR3 DNA is TGTGCCATCAGTGAGAATGTCAGGGTCCTCACCGGCGAGCAGTACTTC.

This clonotype has at least ten counts. This chain connects TRBV7-2 to TRBJ1-3; 7 bases agree with TRBD1. Germline loops: CDR1 SGHTA, CDR2 FQGNSA. The CDR3 runs 14 residues. The J segment lost 4 bases and the V segment lost 6 bases, leaving 6 bases of the junction unmatched. This CDR3 is CASSPRGAGNTIYF. Here the CDR3 DNA reads TGTGCCAGCAGTCCCAGGGGGGCCGGAAACACCATATATTTT.

Many counts were recorded for this clonotype. The V call is TRBV20-1, the J call TRBJ2-7; no clear D. Looked up from germline, CDR1 is DFQATT and CDR2 is SNEGSKA (reference sequence). The CDR3 sequence is 14 residues long. CDR3 bases: TGCAGCGCTACCCCGAACGCACTCAACTACGAGCAGTACGTC. Translating it yields CSATPNALNYEQYV.

The V and J genes are TRBV5-5 and TRBJ2-3, with TRBD2 matching 10 bases. Germline CDR1 SGHKS, CDR2 YYEKEE (reference sequence). The CDR3 totals 16 residues. V lost 0 bases, J lost 5 bases, and 6 bases stayed unmatched. The CDR3: CASSLGSSGGVDTQYF. Here the CDR3 DNA reads TGTGCCAGCAGCTTGGGGTCTAGCGGGGGTGTAGATACGCAGTATTTT.

This sequence joins TRBV7-9 and TRBJ2-2, with D tentatively TRBD2 (6 bases). V lost 4 bases, J lost 6 bases, and 12 bases lay in between. Germline V gene sequence: CDR1 SEHNR, CDR2 FQNEAQ (reference sequence). The CDR3 runs to 14 residues. CDR3 region: CASSSPWGAGELFF. In DNA form, the CDR3 reads TGTGCCAGCAGCTCACCTTGGGGGGCCGGGGAGCTGTTTTTT. Full variable domain (outside the CDR3, taken from reference TRBV7-9 and TRBJ2-2): DTGVSQNPRHKITKRGQNVTFRCDPISEHNRLYWYRQTLGQGPEFLTYFQNEAQLEKSRLLSDRFSAERPKGSFSTLEIQRTEQGDSAMYLCASSSPWGAGELFFGEGSRLTVL.

This chain joins TRBV7-3 and TRBJ1-1, with D possibly being TRBD1 (5 bases). Deletions cut 2 bases from V and 7 bases from J, with 11 bases between. CDR3 size: 13 residues. Per germline, CDR1 SGHTA and CDR2 FQGTGA. In DNA, the CDR3 is TGTGCCAGCAGCTTATGGGACGGCTTTGAAGCTTTCTTT. Protein sequence: CASSLWDGFEAFF.

This clonotype has a handful of counts. This chain connects TRBV7-3 to TRBJ1-2; tentatively, D is TRBD1 (5 bases). Germline CDR1 and CDR2: SGHTA and FQGTGA. The CDR3 runs to 14 residues. V lost 5 bases to trimming and J lost 8 bases, with 18 bases between them. The CDR3 DNA sequence: TGTGCCAGCAGCCCCAGAGAGGGGAGTGGAGGCTACACCTTC. Its protein is CASSPREGSGGYTF.

There are a few counts of this clonotype. CDR3 coding DNA: TGTGCCAGCAGTTTCACAGCGAAAGACAAAAACATTCAGTACTTC. Protein product: CASSFTAKDKNIQYF. This chain uses TRBV6-5 with TRBJ2-4, with D uncertain. Germline V gene sequence: CDR1 MNHEY, CDR2 SVGAGI. V was shortened by 4 bases and J by 3 bases, with 13 bases between the two germline ends. The CDR3 consists of 15 residues.

This clonotype was seen repeatedly, ten times or more. The V call is TRBV4-2, the J call TRBJ1-2; D unresolved. This CDR3 is built from 14 residues. Trimming pared 0 bases from V and 2 bases from J, leaving 7 bases between. Germline values: CDR1 LGHNA, CDR2 YNFKEQ. This chain's CDR3 is CASSQDKRNYGYTF. The CDR3 DNA reads as TGTGCCAGCAGCCAAGATAAGCGGAACTATGGCTACACCTTC.